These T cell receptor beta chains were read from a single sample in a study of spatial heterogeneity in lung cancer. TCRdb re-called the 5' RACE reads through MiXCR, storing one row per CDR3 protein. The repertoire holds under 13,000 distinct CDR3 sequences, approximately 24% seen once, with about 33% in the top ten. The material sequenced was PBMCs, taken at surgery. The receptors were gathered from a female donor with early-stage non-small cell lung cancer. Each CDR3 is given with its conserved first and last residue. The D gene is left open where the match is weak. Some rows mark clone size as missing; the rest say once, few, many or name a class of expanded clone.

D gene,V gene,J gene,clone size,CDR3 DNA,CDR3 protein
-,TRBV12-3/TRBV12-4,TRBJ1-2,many,TGTGCCAGCAGTTTGACGGAGTCAAACTATGGCTACACCTTC,CASSLTESNYGYTF
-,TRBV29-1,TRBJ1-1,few,TGCAGCGTTGATGGGGGTACTGAAGCTTTCTTT,CSVDGGTEAFF
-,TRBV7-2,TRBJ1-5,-,TGTGCCAGCAGCTTAGTAGGAGGGGGATCGAGCAATCAGCCCCAGCATTTT,CASSLVGGGSSNQPQHF
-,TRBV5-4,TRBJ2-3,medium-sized,TGTGCCAGCAGCTTGGGTGGTTTTAGCACAGATACGCAGTATTTT,CASSLGGFSTDTQYF
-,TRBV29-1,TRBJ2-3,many,TGCAGCGGCAATTGGCGGGCTGGCACAGATACGCAGTATTTT,CSGNWRAGTDTQYF
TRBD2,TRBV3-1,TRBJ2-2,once,TGTGCCAGCAGCCAAGGGGCGGGACTAGCGAACACCGGGGAGCTGTTTTTT,CASSQGAGLANTGELFF
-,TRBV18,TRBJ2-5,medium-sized,TGTGCCAGCTCATTATCGTTAGAGGGACGTAAGACCCAGTACTTC,CASSLSLEGRKTQYF
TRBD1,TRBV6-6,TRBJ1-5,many,TGTGCCAGCAGTTCGGGACAGGGGAACAATCAGCCCCAGCATTTT,CASSSGQGNNQPQHF
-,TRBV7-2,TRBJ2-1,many,TGTGCCAGCAGCTTAGACCCCCAGGATGAGCAGTTCTTC,CASSLDPQDEQFF
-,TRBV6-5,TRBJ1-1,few,TGTGCCAGCAGTCCTGGGACGTTTCCCGGAGGCACTGAAGCTTTCTTT,CASSPGTFPGGTEAFF
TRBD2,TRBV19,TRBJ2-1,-,TGTGCCAGTAGCAGGGACTACGGTTACAATGAGCAGTTCTTC,CASSRDYGYNEQFF
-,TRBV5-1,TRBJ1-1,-,TGCGCCAGCAGCATCCCAACAGGCTACGAAGCTTTCTTT,CASSIPTGYEAFF
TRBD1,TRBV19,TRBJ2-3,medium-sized,TGTGCCAGTAGTCCCGACAGGGGCACAGATACGCAGTATTTT,CASSPDRGTDTQYF
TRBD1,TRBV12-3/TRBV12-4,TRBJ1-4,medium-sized,TGTGCCAGCAGTCGTGACAGGGCTAATGAAAAACTGTTTTTT,CASSRDRANEKLFF
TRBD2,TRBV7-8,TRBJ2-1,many,TGTGCCAGCAGCACGGGTGGACTAGCGGATAGGACTGAGCAGTTCTTC,CASSTGGLADRTEQFF
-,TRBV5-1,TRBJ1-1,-,TGCGCCAGCAGTGAGGACGAGGGCCTGAACACTGAAGCTTTCTTT,CASSEDEGLNTEAFF